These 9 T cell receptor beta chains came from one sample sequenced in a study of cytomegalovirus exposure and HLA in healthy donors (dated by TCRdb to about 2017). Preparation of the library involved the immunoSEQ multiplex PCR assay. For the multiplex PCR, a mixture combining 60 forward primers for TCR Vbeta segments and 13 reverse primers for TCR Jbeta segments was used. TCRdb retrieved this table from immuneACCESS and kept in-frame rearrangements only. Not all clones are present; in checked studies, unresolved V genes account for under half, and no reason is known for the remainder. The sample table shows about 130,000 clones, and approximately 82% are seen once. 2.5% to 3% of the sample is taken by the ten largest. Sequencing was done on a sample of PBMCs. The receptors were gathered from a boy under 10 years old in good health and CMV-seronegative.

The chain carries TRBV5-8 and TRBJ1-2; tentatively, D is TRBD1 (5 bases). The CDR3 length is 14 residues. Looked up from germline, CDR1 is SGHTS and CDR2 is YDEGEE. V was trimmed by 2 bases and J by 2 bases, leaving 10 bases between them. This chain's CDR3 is CASSFGGVNYGYTF. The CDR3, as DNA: TGTGCCAGCAGCTTCGGGGGGGTAAACTATGGCTACACCTTC.

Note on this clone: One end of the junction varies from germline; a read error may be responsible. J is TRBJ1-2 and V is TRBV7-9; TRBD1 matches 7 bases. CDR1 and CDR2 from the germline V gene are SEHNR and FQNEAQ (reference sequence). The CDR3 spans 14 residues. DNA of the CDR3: TGTTCCAGCAGCCCGCAGGGGGCTAACTATGGCTACACCTTC. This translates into CSSSPQGANYGYTF. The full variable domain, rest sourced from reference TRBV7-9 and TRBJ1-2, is DTGVSQNPRHKITKRGQNVTFRCDPISEHNRLYWYRQTLGQGPEFLTYFQNEAQLEKSRLLSDRFSAERPKGSFSTLEIQRTEQGDSAMYLCSSSPQGANYGYTFGSGTRLTVV.

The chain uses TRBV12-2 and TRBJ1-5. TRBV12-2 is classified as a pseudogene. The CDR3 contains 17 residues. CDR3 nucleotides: TGTGCAAGTCGCTCAATTAGGGGGGGGGTGGGCAATCAGCCCCAGCATTTT. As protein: CASRSIRGGVGNQPQHF.

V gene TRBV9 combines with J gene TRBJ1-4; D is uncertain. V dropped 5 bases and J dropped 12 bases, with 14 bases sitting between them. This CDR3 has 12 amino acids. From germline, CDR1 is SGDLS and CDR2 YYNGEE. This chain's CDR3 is CASSPSRGELFF. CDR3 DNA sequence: TGTGCCAGCAGTCCGAGCCGCGGGGAACTGTTTTTT.

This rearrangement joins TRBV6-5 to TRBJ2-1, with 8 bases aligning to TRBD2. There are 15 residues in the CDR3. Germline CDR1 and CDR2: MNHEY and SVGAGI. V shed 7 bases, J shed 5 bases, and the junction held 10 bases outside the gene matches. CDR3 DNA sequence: TGTGCCAGCAAAAGCCGGGAGGGCCCCCACAATGAGCAGTTCTTC. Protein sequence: CASKSREGPHNEQFF.

CDR3 loop: CASSLGTKGNVEQFF. In nucleotides, the CDR3 is TGTGCCAGCAGCCTAGGGACTAAAGGTAATGTTGAGCAGTTCTTC. This chain connects TRBV7-9 to TRBJ2-1; TRBD2 matches at 7 bases. Germline loops: CDR1 SEHNR, CDR2 FQNEAQ (reference sequence). The V segment lost 5 bases and the J segment 9 bases; nucleotides outside the gene matches: 13. The CDR3 totals 15 residues.

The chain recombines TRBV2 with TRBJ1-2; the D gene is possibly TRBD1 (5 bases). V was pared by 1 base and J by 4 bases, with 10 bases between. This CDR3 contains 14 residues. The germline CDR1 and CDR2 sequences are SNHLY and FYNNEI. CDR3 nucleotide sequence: TGTGCCAGCAGTGAAGGACAGAAGAGCTATGGCTACACCTTC. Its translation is CASSEGQKSYGYTF.

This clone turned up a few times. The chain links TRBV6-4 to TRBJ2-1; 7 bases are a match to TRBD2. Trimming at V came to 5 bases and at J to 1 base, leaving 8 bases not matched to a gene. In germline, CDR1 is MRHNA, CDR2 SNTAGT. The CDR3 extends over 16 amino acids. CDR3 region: CASSLSGAGSYNEQFF. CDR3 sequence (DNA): TGTGCCAGCAGTTTGAGCGGGGCAGGGTCCTACAATGAGCAGTTCTTC.

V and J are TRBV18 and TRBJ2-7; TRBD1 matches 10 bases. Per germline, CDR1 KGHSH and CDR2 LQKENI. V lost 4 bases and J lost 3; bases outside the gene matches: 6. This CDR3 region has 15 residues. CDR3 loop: CASSRRQGARYEQYV. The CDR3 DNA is TGTGCCAGCTCACGCAGACAGGGGGCCCGCTACGAGCAGTACGTC.